A single sample gave rise to the 28 T cell receptor beta chains below, sequenced in a study of T cell repertoires in cytomegalovirus infection. MiXCR, applied by TCRdb to the reads, yields one record per CDR3 protein. The table records some 350,000 distinct CDR3 sequences, 15% to 20% of them present only once. Source material: PBMCs. The source of these receptors is a human donor in good health (CMV status not recorded). Some clones in this sample may be carry-over from other donors' samples.

In this sample, this clonotype turned up a few times. The V and J genes are TRBV6-2 or TRBV6-3 and TRBJ1-1; D not resolved. Germline V gene data show CDR1 as MNHEY and CDR2 as SVGEGT. CDR3 length equals 13 residues. Trimming cost V 11 bases and J 4 bases, with 17 bases left between them. The CDR3 region is CASTRTVGTEAFF. The CDR3 nucleotides read TGTGCCTCCACCCGGACGGTCGGCACTGAAGCTTTCTTT.

This clonotype was counted a few times. The rearrangement uses TRBV6-5 and TRBJ1-2; TRBD1 aligns across 8 bases. Germline assignment: CDR1 MNHEY and CDR2 SVGAGI. The CDR3 extends over 14 amino acids. V was clipped by 6 bases and J by 6 bases; unmatched bases: 9. The CDR3 loop is CASSIMDRADGYTF. CDR3 in DNA: TGTGCCAGCAGCATCATGGACAGGGCGGATGGCTACACCTTC.

This clonotype came up a few times. The chain combines TRBV7-9 with TRBJ1-4, with a tentative D call TRBD1 (6 bases). The CDR3 consists of 15 residues. Between the trimmed V and J ends, which lost 5 bases and 8 bases, there was a span of 18 bases. Germline V lookup: CDR1 SEHNR, CDR2 FQNEAQ (reference sequence). The CDR3 region is CASSAPQGREEKLFF. CDR3 nucleotides: TGTGCCAGCAGCGCCCCACAGGGTAGGGAAGAAAAACTGTTTTTT.

The genes are TRBV15 and TRBJ1-2; no clear D. Trimming left V 1 base short and J 5 bases short, with 11 bases between. Germline CDR1 reads LNHNV; CDR2 reads YYDKDF (reference sequence). The CDR3 consists of 14 residues. The CDR3 loop is CATSRGPSAYGYTF. DNA for the CDR3: TGTGCCACCAGCAGAGGCCCTTCGGCTTATGGCTACACCTTC.

This clonotype was recorded at least ten times. The CDR3 bases are TGTGCCATCAGTGAGTCAGGCAGTGAGGGCTACACCTTC. Translation: CAISESGSEGYTF. The chain uses TRBV10-3 and TRBJ1-2, with D unresolved. V dropped 0 bases and J dropped 8 bases, with 10 bases sitting between them. The CDR3 is 13 amino acids. The germline CDR1 and CDR2 sequences are ENHRY and SYGVKD.

This clonotype occurred many times. This chain links TRBV2 with TRBJ1-2; D gene unclear. The CDR3 contains 13 residues. The V gene's germline CDR1 is SNHLY and CDR2 FYNNEI. With 6 bases removed from V and 3 bases from J, the gap between germline ends came to 11 bases. The CDR3 region has the DNA TGTGCCAGCAGGCGCGAAAGGGACTATGGCTACACCTTC. Amino acid sequence: CASRRERDYGYTF.

CDR3 amino acids: CAISAGTSGMEQYF. In DNA form, the CDR3 reads TGTGCCATCAGTGCTGGGACTAGCGGGATGGAGCAGTACTTC. V is TRBV10-3 and J is TRBJ2-7, with 13 bases fitting TRBD2. The CDR3 loop spans 14 amino acids. Trimming at V came to 4 bases and at J to 7 bases, leaving 4 bases not matched to a gene. Germline CDR1 ENHRY, CDR2 SYGVKD.

This clonotype came up many times. The chain carries TRBV7-2 and TRBJ2-1; maybe TRBD2 (6 bases). CDR3 length: 15 residues. V shed 6 bases and J shed 6 bases, with 18 bases lying between them. Germline assignment: CDR1 SGHTA and CDR2 FQGNSA. This CDR3 is CASRREGGVPNEQFF. As DNA, the CDR3 is TGTGCCAGCAGGCGCGAAGGAGGGGTTCCCAATGAGCAGTTCTTC. Variable domain in full (rest from reference TRBV7-2 and TRBJ2-1): GAGVSQSPSNKVTEKGKDVELRCDPISGHTALYWYRQSLGQGLEFLIYFQGNSAPDKSGLPSDRFSAERTGGSVSTLTIQRTQQEDSAVYLCASRREGGVPNEQFFGPGTRLTVL.

In its sample, this clonotype was seen a few times. The chain combines TRBV7-2 with TRBJ2-2; 7 positions match TRBD2. This CDR3 is built from 17 residues. Germline values: CDR1 SGHTA, CDR2 FQGNSA. J was trimmed by 0 bases and V by 5 bases; bases with no gene match: 9. The CDR3 here is CASSRGGSGANTGELFF. DNA of the CDR3: TGTGCCAGCAGCCGGGGAGGGAGCGGGGCGAACACCGGGGAGCTGTTTTTT.

This clonotype showed up many times. The chain carries TRBV7-6 and TRBJ2-5; the match to TRBD2 covers 10 bases. This CDR3 comprises 17 residues. Germline V gene sequence: CDR1 SGHVS, CDR2 FNYEAQ. Germline trimming cut 2 bases from V and 3 bases from J; bases unmatched to any gene: 9. CDR3 in DNA: TGTGCCAGCAGCTTACGAGCTAGCGGGAGAAGAAAAGAGACCCAGTACTTC. Translated, it gives CASSLRASGRRKETQYF.

This clonotype was recorded at least ten times. The J gene is TRBJ1-2, the V gene TRBV20-1; D is uncertain. Germline V gene sequence: CDR1 DFQATT, CDR2 SNEGSKA (reference sequence). The CDR3 consists of 13 residues. The V end lost 1 base, the J end lost 4 bases, and 10 bases lay between the germline ends. CDR3 loop: CSARGGALYGYTF. The CDR3 nucleotides read TGCAGTGCTAGAGGTGGCGCTCTCTATGGCTACACCTTC.

The table lists this clonotype with many counts. The chain has TRBV28 and TRBJ2-5; 11 nucleotides match TRBD1. The CDR3 covers 17 residues. Germline V gene lookup returns CDR1 MDHEN and CDR2 SYDVKM. V trimming: 7 bases; J trimming: 4 bases; junction bases outside the gene matches: 14. As DNA, the CDR3 is TGTGCCAGCAAACGAACCGGACAGGGGGCTAGAGGAGAGACCCAGTACTTC. It specifies CASKRTGQGARGETQYF.

This clonotype was recorded a few times. This rearrangement joins TRBV9 to TRBJ2-7; the D gene is possibly TRBD1 (5 bases). V was clipped by 0 bases and J by 2 bases, with 9 bases between them. Germline CDR1 SGDLS, CDR2 YYNGEE. The CDR3 contains 14 residues. CDR3 sequence: CASSVEQVPYEQYF. CDR3 in DNA: TGTGCCAGCAGCGTAGAACAGGTTCCCTACGAGCAGTACTTC.

J is TRBJ2-1 and V is TRBV2, with TRBD2 identical over 8 bases. Germline lookup yields CDR1 SNHLY and CDR2 FYNNEI. This CDR3 has 16 residues. V trimming: 6 bases; J trimming: 0 bases; junction bases outside the gene matches: 7. The CDR3 DNA reads as TGTGCCAGCAGGACCGGGGGGGCGGTCTCCTACAATGAGCAGTTCTTC. The encoded protein is CASRTGGAVSYNEQFF.

The chain is built from TRBV10-3 and TRBJ2-3; D gene uncertain. The V gene's germline CDR1 is ENHRY and CDR2 SYGVKD. The CDR3 covers 12 residues. The V end lost 6 bases, the J end lost 3 bases, and 7 bases lay between the germline ends. The CDR3 loop is CAIRRETDTQYF. The CDR3 DNA follows: TGTGCCATCAGGCGAGAAACAGATACGCAGTATTTT.

This clonotype was seen at least ten times. The chain employs TRBV11-2 and TRBJ1-1; D perhaps matches TRBD1 (5 bases). This CDR3 has 16 residues. The V end lost 5 bases, the J end lost 4 bases, and 20 bases lay between the germline ends. Per germline, CDR1 SGHAT and CDR2 FQNNGV. CDR3 residues: CASSLSRDLLVTEAFF. CDR3 nucleotides: TGTGCCAGCAGCCTCTCCCGGGACCTTCTTGTCACTGAAGCTTTCTTT.

The chain is built from TRBV4-2 and TRBJ2-1, with a possible D match to TRBD2 (6 bases). The CDR3 consists of 16 residues. V was cut by 4 bases and J by 3 bases, with 16 bases left in between. The V gene's germline CDR1 is LGHNA and CDR2 YNFKEQ. CDR3 sequence reads: CASSPSNRENYNEQFF. As DNA, the CDR3 is TGTGCCAGCAGCCCATCCAACCGGGAGAACTACAATGAGCAGTTCTTC.

This clonotype was seen more than once but under ten times. V and J are TRBV11-3 and TRBJ2-2; D possibly matches TRBD1 or TRBD2 (5 bases each). Germline V gene sequence: CDR1 SGHNT, CDR2 YENEEA. The CDR3 loop spans 14 amino acids. V was cut by 8 bases and J by 5 bases, with 15 bases left in between. The CDR3 spells CASGTAGVTGELFF. The CDR3 DNA reads as TGTGCCAGCGGGACGGCCGGGGTGACCGGGGAGCTGTTTTTT.

A few counts support this clonotype. The rearrangement links TRBV19 to TRBJ2-7; the D is unclear. CDR3 length equals 14 residues. Trimming took off 5 bases at V and 2 bases at J, with 13 bases between the two ends. Looked up from germline, CDR1 is LNHDA and CDR2 is SQIVND (reference sequence). CDR3 in amino acids: CASSPRLVAYEQYF. The CDR3 DNA follows: TGTGCCAGTAGTCCTCGACTGGTAGCCTACGAGCAGTACTTC.

The V gene is TRBV23-1, the J gene TRBJ2-1; D remains ambiguous. TRBV23-1 carries the ORF label, with uncertain function. The CDR3 has 17 residues. V was pared by 0 bases and J by 3 bases, with 15 bases between. The CDR3 protein is CASSQSPGRSYYNEQFF. The CDR3 nucleotides read TGCGCCAGCAGTCAATCGCCAGGCCGGAGTTACTACAATGAGCAGTTCTTC.

This sequence joins TRBV20-1 and TRBJ2-5; D is ambiguous. Trimming removed 4 bases at V and 2 bases at J, with 5 bases between. Germline V lookup: CDR1 DFQATT, CDR2 SNEGSKA (reference sequence). CDR3 size: 11 residues. The CDR3 sequence: CSATTQETQYF. CDR3 nucleotides: TGCAGTGCTACAACTCAAGAGACCCAGTACTTC.

This clonotype occurred a few times. This chain uses TRBV20-1 with TRBJ2-1, with D unresolved. The germline gives CDR1 DFQATT, CDR2 SNEGSKA (reference sequence). This CDR3 is built from 13 residues. The V and J ends lost 1 base and 6 bases respectively, with 10 bases between them. The chain's CDR3 is CSARVQASNEQFF. The CDR3 region has the DNA TGCAGTGCTAGAGTCCAAGCGAGCAATGAGCAGTTCTTC.

A few counts support this clonotype. This chain joins TRBV28 and TRBJ1-2; D unresolved. V was pared by 1 base and J by 7 bases, with 7 bases between. This CDR3 is 12 amino acids long. Germline V gives CDR1 MDHEN, CDR2 SYDVKM. The CDR3 reads CASSLLARGYTF. DNA for the CDR3: TGTGCCAGCAGTTTATTGGCCCGTGGCTACACCTTC.

This clonotype was seen more than once but under ten times. The chain employs TRBV19 and TRBJ2-7; D gene unclear. Germline V CDR1 and CDR2: LNHDA, SQIVND (reference sequence). The V gene lost 5 bases and the J gene lost 4 bases, with 15 bases spanning the gap. This CDR3 has 14 residues. In DNA form, the CDR3 reads TGTGCCAGTAGTCCGGCCCTATCCTTTTACGAGCAGTACTTC. Its protein product is CASSPALSFYEQYF.

The chain joins TRBV28 to TRBJ2-3; D unclear. The CDR3 is made up of 12 amino acids. V was shortened by 4 bases and J by 8 bases, with 10 bases between the two germline ends. Per germline, CDR1 MDHEN and CDR2 SYDVKM. CDR3: CASSYLRATQYF. CDR3 coding DNA: TGTGCCAGCAGTTATCTTCGGGCTACGCAGTATTTT. The full variable domain, its missing parts supplied by reference TRBV28 and TRBJ2-3, is DVKVTQSSRYLVKRTGEKVFLECVQDMDHENMFWYRQDPGLGLRLIYFSYDVKMKEKGDIPEGYSVSREKKERFSLILESASTNQTSMYLCASSYLRATQYFGPGTRLTVL.

The V gene is TRBV2, the J gene TRBJ1-4; 8 bases align to TRBD1. The CDR3 is 12 residues long. Trimming at V came to 8 bases and at J to 7 bases, leaving 3 bases not matched to a gene. Germline CDR1 is SNHLY and CDR2 is FYNNEI. CDR3 nucleotide sequence: TGTGCCAGCCAGGGGGCGGGTGAAAAACTGTTTTTT. This translates into CASQGAGEKLFF.

Only a few counts were recorded for this clonotype. This chain uses TRBV6-2 or TRBV6-3 with TRBJ2-7, with D possibly being TRBD1 or TRBD2 (5 bases each). The CDR3 extends over 13 amino acids. Germline CDR1 and CDR2: MNHEY and SVGEGT. V shed 2 bases and J shed 3 bases, with 8 bases lying between them. In nucleotides, the CDR3 is TGTGCCAGCAGTTACCGGGACCGCTACGAGCAGTACTTC. Translated, it gives CASSYRDRYEQYF.

The rearrangement uses TRBV19 and TRBJ2-5; perhaps TRBD2 as D (6 bases). V lost 4 bases and J 0 bases, leaving 12 bases between the germline ends. From germline, CDR1 is LNHDA and CDR2 SQIVND (reference sequence). The CDR3 is made up of 15 amino acids. CDR3 amino acids: CASSNGGVYQETQYF. CDR3 in DNA: TGTGCCAGTAGTAATGGAGGGGTGTACCAAGAGACCCAGTACTTC.